This is a list of T cell receptor beta chains from one sample in a study of blood T cell repertoires in COVID-19. The method was immunoSEQ multiplex PCR; TCRdb's version includes in-frame clones alone and lacks a portion of them. Of approximately 74,000 clones listed, more than 75% are singletons. Sequencing was performed on peripheral blood. These receptors all stem from a woman aged 55-70 years with acute or convalescent COVID-19. CDR3s include the opening cysteine and the closing phenylalanine or tryptophan. Each record gives: D gene, J gene, V gene, clone size, CDR3 protein, CDR3 DNA. The D gene is left open where the match is weak. Clone size is not always given. Where it is, it says once, few, many or a class for expanded clones.

NA,TRBJ2-3,TRBV9,NA,CASSVERGIGTDTQYF,TGTGCCAGCAGCGTAGAAAGGGGTATTGGCACAGATACGCAGTATTTT
TRBD1,TRBJ1-2,TRBV6-6,few,CASSPTRQGGDYGYTF,TGTGCCAGCAGTCCCACCCGACAGGGGGGTGACTATGGCTACACCTTC
NA,TRBJ1-1,TRBV7-2,NA,CASSLVGGLSTEAFF,TGTGCCAGCAGCTTAGTCGGGGGGCTCAGTACTGAAGCTTTCTTT
NA,TRBJ2-1,TRBV7-9,NA,CASSFKISTGFQFF,TGTGCCAGCAGCTTTAAAATAAGCACCGGGTTCCAGTTCTTC
TRBD1,TRBJ1-1,TRBV2,NA,CASSGGTGGSNTEAFF,TGTGCCAGCAGTGGAGGGACAGGGGGTTCGAACACTGAAGCTTTCTTT
NA,TRBJ1-6,TRBV6-1,NA,CASSEVAGGDSPLHF,TGTGCCAGCAGTGAAGTTGCGGGGGGCGATTCACCCCTCCACTTT
TRBD2,TRBJ2-1,TRBV19,once,CASSRKPPGLAGDYNEQFF,TGTGCCAGTAGTAGGAAACCGCCGGGACTAGCGGGAGACTACAATGAGCAGTTCTTC
NA,TRBJ2-1,TRBV7-2,once,CASSSDRLNEQFF,TGTGCCAGCAGCTCAGACAGACTCAATGAGCAGTTCTTC
TRBD2,TRBJ2-3,TRBV7-2,NA,CASRLPGLGTDTQYF,TGTGCCAGCAGACTACCGGGACTAGGGACAGATACGCAGTATTTT
TRBD1,TRBJ1-6,TRBV5-5,NA,CASSLHPGQANSPLHF,TGTGCCAGCAGCTTACACCCGGGACAGGCTAATTCACCCCTCCACTTT
NA,TRBJ2-5,TRBV18,NA,CASSAQGETQYF,TGTGCCAGCTCAGCTCAGGGTGAGACCCAGTACTTC
NA,TRBJ1-2,TRBV14,NA,CASSQQGNSYGYTF,TGTGCCAGCAGCCAGCAGGGTAATTCCTATGGCTACACCTTC
NA,TRBJ2-3,TRBV4-3,NA,CASSQGAEGGDTQYF,TGCGCCAGCAGCCAAGGAGCGGAGGGGGGGGATACGCAGTATTTT
TRBD1,TRBJ1-6,TRBV7-6,NA,CASSPRTGGNSPLHF,TGTGCCAGCAGCCCCCGGACAGGGGGCAATTCACCCCTCCACTTT
NA,TRBJ2-7,TRBV6-2/TRBV6-3,NA,CASSLPLAPTYEQYF,TGTGCCAGCAGTTTGCCGCTAGCGCCTACCTACGAGCAGTACTTC
NA,TRBJ2-7,TRBV2,NA,CASRGAYEQYF,TGTGCCAGCCGTGGGGCTTACGAGCAGTACTTC
TRBD1,TRBJ1-1,TRBV5-1,NA,CASQGADGEAFF,TGCGCCAGCCAGGGGGCTGACGGTGAAGCTTTCTTT
NA,TRBJ1-4,TRBV7-2,NA,CASSLVGRAEGEKLFF,TGTGCCAGCAGCTTAGTGGGTCGGGCGGAGGGTGAAAAACTGTTTTTT
TRBD2,TRBJ2-1,TRBV27,NA,CASRVLAGSNEQFF,TGTGCCAGCAGGGTGCTAGCGGGATCTAATGAGCAGTTCTTC
TRBD2,TRBJ2-5,TRBV4-3,NA,CASSQRILTSGIHF,TGCGCCAGCAGCCAACGGATACTAACTAGCGGGATACACTTC
NA,TRBJ2-3,TRBV19,NA,CASSIDYSSGDTQYF,TGTGCCAGTAGTATAGATTATAGTTCAGGAGATACGCAGTATTTT
NA,TRBJ2-3,TRBV7-2,NA,CASSPPTPPGDTQYF,TGTGCCAGCAGCCCACCGACGCCGCCGGGGGATACGCAGTATTTT